Listed below are T cell receptor beta chains from one sample, sequenced in a study of blood T cell repertoires in COVID-19. Some clones are missing from TCRdb's copy, which holds only in-frame ones; the method was immunoSEQ multiplex PCR. The sample holds about 200,000 clones; around 85% are singletons and the top ten take over 2.5%. Sample: peripheral blood. The receptors stem from a man in his 60s with acute or convalescent COVID-19. CDR3s include the opening cysteine and the closing phenylalanine or tryptophan. Clone size, where shown, is once, few, many, or a class for clones that have expanded.

clone_size | v_call | cdr3_aa
few | TRBV5-6 | CASSHPRDSPPRSYEQYF
- | TRBV19 | CASSIGASGGNEQFF
- | TRBV29-1 | CSGGLAGPNEQFF
once | TRBV2 | CASSERQGTTYGYTF
- | TRBV9 | CASSVVASGNNEQFF
- | TRBV30 | CAWSQGGNIQYF
- | TRBV11-1 | CASQAAINNEQFF
- | TRBV7-2 | CASSLKPPGDSPLHF
- | TRBV29-1 | CSVRDRVFGTEAFF
- | TRBV9 | CASSVEGSGSYEQFF
- | TRBV2 | CASSAGTSGRRGELFF
- | TRBV5-5 | CASSLDFGKNIQYF
- | TRBV18 | CASSPRQGATGEQFF
- | TRBV20-1 | CKKQGDYGYTF
- | TRBV7-8 | CASSKGDYNEQFF
- | TRBV13 | CASTPGGKDEQFF
- | TRBV9 | CASSALAGGHYNEQFF
few | TRBV30 | CAWTLSSYEQYF
few | TRBV19 | CASTGASGLYNEQFF
- | TRBV3-1/TRBV3-2 | CASSRPISGTPAEQYF
- | TRBV14 | CASSAHKEQYF
- | TRBV4-2 | CASSQEWGQGAGNEQFF
- | TRBV4-3 | CASSQEPGAGNTIYF
few | TRBV6-6 | CASSPDSYNYGYTF
- | TRBV9 | CASSPRGSGNYEQYF
- | TRBV7-2 | CASSLKSSGFTNEKLFF
once | TRBV6-5 | CASSYETNTGELFF
- | TRBV7-9 | CASSPGQALTAYNEQFF
many | TRBV5-5 | CASSPWTGGDEQYF
- | TRBV3-1/TRBV3-2 | CASSTPGTGEEKLFF
- | TRBV28 | CASSFPASGGDTQYF
- | TRBV5-1 | CARSLGVRGLGAGANVLTF
- | TRBV28 | CASSSSRLVFSGANVLTF
- | TRBV9 | CASSVGEWSSDPYEQYF